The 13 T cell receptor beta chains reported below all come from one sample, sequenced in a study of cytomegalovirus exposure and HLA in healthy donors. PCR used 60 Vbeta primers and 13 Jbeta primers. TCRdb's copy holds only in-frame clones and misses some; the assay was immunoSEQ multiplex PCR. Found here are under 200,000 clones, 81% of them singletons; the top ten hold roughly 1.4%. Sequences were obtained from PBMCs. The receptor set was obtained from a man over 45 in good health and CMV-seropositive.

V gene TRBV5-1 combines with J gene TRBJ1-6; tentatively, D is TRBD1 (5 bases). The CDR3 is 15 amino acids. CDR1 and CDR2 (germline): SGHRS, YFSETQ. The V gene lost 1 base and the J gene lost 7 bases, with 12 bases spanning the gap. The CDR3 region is CASSLSQVPNSPLHF. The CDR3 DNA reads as TGCGCCAGCAGCTTGTCACAGGTCCCGAATTCACCCCTCCACTTT.

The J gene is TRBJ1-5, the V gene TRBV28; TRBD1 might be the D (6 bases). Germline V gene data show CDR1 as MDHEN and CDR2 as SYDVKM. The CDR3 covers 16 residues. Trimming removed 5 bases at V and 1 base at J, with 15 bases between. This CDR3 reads CASSPTGRISNQPQHF. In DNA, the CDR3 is TGTGCCAGCAGTCCTACAGGGCGGATAAGCAATCAGCCCCAGCATTTT.

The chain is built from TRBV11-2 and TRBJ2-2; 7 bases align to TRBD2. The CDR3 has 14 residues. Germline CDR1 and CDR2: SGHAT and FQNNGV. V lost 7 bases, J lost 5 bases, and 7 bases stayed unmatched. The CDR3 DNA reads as TGTGCCAGCACCCGGGGGGTCGCTACCGGGGAGCTGTTTTTT. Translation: CASTRGVATGELFF.

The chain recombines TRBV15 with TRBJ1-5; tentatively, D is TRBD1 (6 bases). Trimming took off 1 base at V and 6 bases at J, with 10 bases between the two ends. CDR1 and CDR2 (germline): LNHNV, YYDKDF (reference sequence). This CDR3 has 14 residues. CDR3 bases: TGTGCCACCAGCAGAGCGGGGGGCAGTCAGCCCCAGCATTTT. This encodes CATSRAGGSQPQHF.

CDR3 region: CASSLVGSDSYEQYF. The CDR3 nucleotides read TGTGCCAGCAGTTTAGTCGGGAGCGACTCCTACGAGCAGTACTTC. This chain uses TRBV28 with TRBJ2-7; tentatively, D is TRBD2 (6 bases). The CDR3 has 15 amino acids. Trimming shortened V by 2 bases and J by 0 bases, and 11 bases separated the two germline ends. CDR1 and CDR2 from the germline V gene are MDHEN and SYDVKM.

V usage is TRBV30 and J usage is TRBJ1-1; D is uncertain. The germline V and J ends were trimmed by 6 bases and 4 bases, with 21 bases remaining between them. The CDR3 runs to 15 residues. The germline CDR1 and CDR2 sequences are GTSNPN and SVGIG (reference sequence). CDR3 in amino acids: CACGHPSGGSTEAFF. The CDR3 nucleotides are TGTGCCTGTGGCCACCCCTCGGGAGGAAGCACTGAAGCTTTCTTT.

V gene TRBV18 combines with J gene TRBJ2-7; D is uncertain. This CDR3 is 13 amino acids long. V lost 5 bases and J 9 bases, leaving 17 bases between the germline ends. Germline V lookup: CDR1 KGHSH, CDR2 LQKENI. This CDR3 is CASSSSPSPGQYF. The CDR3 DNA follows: TGTGCCAGCTCATCCTCCCCTTCCCCCGGGCAGTACTTC. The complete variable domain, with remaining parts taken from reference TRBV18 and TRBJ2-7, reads NAGVMQNPRHLVRRRGQEARLRCSPMKGHSHVYWYRQLPEEGLKFMVYLQKENIIDESGMPKERFSAEFPKEGPSILRIQQVVRGDSAAYFCASSSSPSPGQYFGPGTRLTVT.

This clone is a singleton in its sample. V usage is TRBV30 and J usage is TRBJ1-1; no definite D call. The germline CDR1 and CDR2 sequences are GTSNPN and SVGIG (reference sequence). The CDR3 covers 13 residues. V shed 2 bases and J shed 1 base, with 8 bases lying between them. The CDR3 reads CAWSREANTEAFF. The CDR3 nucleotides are TGTGCCTGGAGTCGAGAAGCGAACACTGAAGCTTTCTTT. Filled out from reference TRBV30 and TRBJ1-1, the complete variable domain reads SQTIHQWPATLVQPVGSPLSLECTVEGTSNPNLYWYRQAAGRGLQLLFYSVGIGQISSEVPQNLSASRPQDRQFILSSKKLLLSDSGFYLCAWSREANTEAFFGQGTRLTVV.

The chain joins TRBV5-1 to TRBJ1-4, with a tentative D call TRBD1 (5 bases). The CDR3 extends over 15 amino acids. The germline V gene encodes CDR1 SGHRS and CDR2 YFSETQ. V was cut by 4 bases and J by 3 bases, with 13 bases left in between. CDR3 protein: CASSEGLGPNEKLFF. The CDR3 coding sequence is TGCGCCAGCAGCGAGGGACTGGGCCCTAATGAAAAACTGTTTTTT.

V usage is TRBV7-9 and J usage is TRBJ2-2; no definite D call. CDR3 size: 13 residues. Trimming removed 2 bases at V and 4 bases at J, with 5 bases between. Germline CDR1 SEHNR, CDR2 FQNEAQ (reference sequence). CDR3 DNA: TGTGCCAGCAGCTTAAAGCTCACCGGGGAGCTGTTTTTT. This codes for CASSLKLTGELFF.

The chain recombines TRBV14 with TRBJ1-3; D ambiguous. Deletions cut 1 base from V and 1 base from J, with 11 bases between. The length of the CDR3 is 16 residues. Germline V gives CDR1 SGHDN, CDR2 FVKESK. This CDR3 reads CASSQALLRSGNTIYF. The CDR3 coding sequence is TGTGCCAGCAGCCAAGCTCTTTTGAGATCTGGAAACACCATATATTTT. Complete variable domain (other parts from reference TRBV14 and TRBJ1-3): EAGVTQFPSHSVIEKGQTVTLRCDPISGHDNLYWYRRVMGKEIKFLLHFVKESKQDESGMPNNRFLAERTGGTYSTLKVQPAELEDSGVYFCASSQALLRSGNTIYFGEGSWLTVV.

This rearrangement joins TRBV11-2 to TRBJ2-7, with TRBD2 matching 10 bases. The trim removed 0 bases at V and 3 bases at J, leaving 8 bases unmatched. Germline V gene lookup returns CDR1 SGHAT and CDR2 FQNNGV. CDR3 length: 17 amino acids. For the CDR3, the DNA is TGTGCCAGCAGCTTAGAATGGTCTAGCGGGGGCTTCTACGAGCAGTACTTC. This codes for CASSLEWSSGGFYEQYF. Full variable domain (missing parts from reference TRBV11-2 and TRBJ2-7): EAGVAQSPRYKIIEKRQSVAFWCNPISGHATLYWYQQILGQGPKLLIQFQNNGVVDDSQLPKDRFSAERLKGVDSTLKIQPAKLEDSAVYLCASSLEWSSGGFYEQYFGPGTRLTVT.

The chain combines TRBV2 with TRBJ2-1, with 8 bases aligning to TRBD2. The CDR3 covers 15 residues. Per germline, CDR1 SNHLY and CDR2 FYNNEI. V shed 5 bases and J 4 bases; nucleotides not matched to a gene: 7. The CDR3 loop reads CASSTTSGAYNEQFF. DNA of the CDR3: TGTGCCAGCAGTACCACTAGCGGAGCATACAATGAGCAGTTCTTC.